A selection of T cell receptor beta chains follows, all from one sample in a study of CD8+CD57+ T cells in acquired aplastic anemia. In TCRdb, the reads were re-called with MiXCR into one record per CDR3 protein. The sample carries about 210,000 distinct CDR3 sequences, around 60% recorded once. Material for sequencing was sorted CD4+, CD8+, or CD8+CD57+ T cells (not recorded which) from PBMCs. The source of these receptors is a human donor in good health. Each CDR3 is given with its conserved first and last residue. The D gene is left open where the match is weak.

CASSQRTGLETQYF,TRBV2,TRBD1,TRBJ2-5
CASSRTGKGNTIYF,TRBV7-9,TRBD1,TRBJ1-3
CASSTGTVYEQYF,TRBV11-2,TRBD1,TRBJ2-7
CAISESAVDSSMNTEAFF,TRBV10-3,.,TRBJ1-1
CASSLGTENTGELFF,TRBV27,TRBD1,TRBJ2-2
CSYGGTEAFF,TRBV20-1,.,TRBJ1-1
CASSEEVRSSGNTIYF,TRBV25-1,.,TRBJ1-3
CASSLAAGPYYEQYF,TRBV27,.,TRBJ2-7
CASSQEDSLGTEAFF,TRBV6-4,.,TRBJ1-1
CASSQDWNTQYF,TRBV9,.,TRBJ2-3
CASSLSYSYGYTF,TRBV12-3/TRBV12-4,.,TRBJ1-2